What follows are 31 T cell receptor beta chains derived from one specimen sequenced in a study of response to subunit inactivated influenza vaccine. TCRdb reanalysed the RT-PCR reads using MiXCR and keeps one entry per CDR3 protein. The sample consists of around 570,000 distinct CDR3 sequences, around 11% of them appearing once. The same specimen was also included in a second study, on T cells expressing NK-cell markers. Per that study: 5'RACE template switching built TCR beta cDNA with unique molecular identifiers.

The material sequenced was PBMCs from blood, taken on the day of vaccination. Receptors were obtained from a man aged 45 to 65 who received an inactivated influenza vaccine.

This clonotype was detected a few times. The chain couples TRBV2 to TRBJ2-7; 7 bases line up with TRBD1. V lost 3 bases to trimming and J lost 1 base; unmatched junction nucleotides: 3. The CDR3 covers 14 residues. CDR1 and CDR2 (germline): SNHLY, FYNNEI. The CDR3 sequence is CASSDQGQSYEQYF. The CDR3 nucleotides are TGTGCCAGCAGTGATCAGGGACAGTCCTACGAGCAGTACTTC.

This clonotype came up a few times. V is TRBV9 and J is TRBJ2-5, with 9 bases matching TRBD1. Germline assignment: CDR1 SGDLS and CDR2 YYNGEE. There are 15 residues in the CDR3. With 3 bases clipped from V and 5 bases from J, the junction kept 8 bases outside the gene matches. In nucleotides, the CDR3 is TGTGCCAGCAGCGAGGACAGGGGTTATTGGGAGACCCAGTACTTC. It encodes CASSEDRGYWETQYF.

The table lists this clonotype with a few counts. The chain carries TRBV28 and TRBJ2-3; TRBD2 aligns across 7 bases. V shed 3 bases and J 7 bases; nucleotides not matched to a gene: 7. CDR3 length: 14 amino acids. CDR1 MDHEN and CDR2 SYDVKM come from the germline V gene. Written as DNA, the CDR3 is TGTGCCAGCAGTTTGGCGGGAGAGCGAAATACGCAGTATTTT. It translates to CASSLAGERNTQYF.

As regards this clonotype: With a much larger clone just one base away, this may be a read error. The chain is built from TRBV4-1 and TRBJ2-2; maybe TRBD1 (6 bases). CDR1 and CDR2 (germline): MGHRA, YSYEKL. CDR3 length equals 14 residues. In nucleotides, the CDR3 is TGCGTCAGTAGCCAAGACTGGGGGCCCGGGGAGCTGTTTTTT. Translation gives CVSSQDWGPGELFF.

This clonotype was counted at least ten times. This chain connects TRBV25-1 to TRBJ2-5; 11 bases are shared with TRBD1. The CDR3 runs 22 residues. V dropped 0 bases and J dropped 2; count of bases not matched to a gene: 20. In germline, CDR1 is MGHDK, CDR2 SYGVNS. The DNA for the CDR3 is TGTGCCAGCAGTGAATATAGCGGGACAGGGGGGACCTTCCGGAGGGATCAAGAGACCCAGTACTTC. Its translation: CASSEYSGTGGTFRRDQETQYF.

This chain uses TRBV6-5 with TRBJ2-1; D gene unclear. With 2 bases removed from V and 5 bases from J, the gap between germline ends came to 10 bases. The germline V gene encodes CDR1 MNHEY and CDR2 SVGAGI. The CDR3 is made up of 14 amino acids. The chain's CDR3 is CASSYAGFHNEQFF. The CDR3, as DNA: TGTGCCAGCAGTTACGCAGGATTCCACAATGAGCAGTTCTTC.

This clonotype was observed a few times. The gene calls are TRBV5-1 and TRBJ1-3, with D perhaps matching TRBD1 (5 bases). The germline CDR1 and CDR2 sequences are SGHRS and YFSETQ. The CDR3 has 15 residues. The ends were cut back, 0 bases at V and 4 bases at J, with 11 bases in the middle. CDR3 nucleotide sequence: TGCGCCAGCAGCTTGGTCGGGGGACCCGGAAACACCATATATTTT. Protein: CASSLVGGPGNTIYF.

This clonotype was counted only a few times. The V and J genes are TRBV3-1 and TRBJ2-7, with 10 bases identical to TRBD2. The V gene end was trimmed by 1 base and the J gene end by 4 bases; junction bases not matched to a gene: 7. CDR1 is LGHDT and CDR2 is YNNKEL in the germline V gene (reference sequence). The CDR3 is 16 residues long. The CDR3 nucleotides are TGTGCCAGCAGCCAAGGTACCAGCGGGAGGGTTTACGAGCAGTACTTC. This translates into CASSQGTSGRVYEQYF.

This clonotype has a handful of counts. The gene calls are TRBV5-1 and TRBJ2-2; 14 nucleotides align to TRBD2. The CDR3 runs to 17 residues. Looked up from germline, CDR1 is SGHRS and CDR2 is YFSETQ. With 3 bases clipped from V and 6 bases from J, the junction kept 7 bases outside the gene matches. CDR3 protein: CASSWSGTSGSPGELFF. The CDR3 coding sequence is TGCGCCAGCAGCTGGAGCGGGACTAGCGGGAGCCCCGGGGAGCTGTTTTTT. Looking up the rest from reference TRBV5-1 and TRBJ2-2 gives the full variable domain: KAGVTQTPRYLIKTRGQQVTLSCSPISGHRSVSWYQQTPGQGLQFLFEYFSETQRNKGNFPGRFSGRQFSNSRSEMNVSTLELGDSALYLCASSWSGTSGSPGELFFGEGSRLTVL.

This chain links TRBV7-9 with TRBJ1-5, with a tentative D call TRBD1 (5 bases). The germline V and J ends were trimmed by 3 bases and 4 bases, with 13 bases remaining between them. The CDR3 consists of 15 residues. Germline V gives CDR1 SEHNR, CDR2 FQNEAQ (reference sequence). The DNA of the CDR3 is TGTGCCAGCAGCTTTGGACATCTAGATAATCAGCCCCAGCATTTT. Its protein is CASSFGHLDNQPQHF.

The CDR3 region has the DNA TGTGCCAGCAGCCCTACAGGGGGCCGACAGCCCCAGCATTTT. It specifies CASSPTGGRQPQHF. The genes are TRBV3-1 and TRBJ1-5; the match to TRBD1 covers 9 bases. CDR1 is LGHDT, CDR2 YNNKEL, per germline (reference sequence). There are 14 residues in the CDR3. The trim removed 4 bases at V and 7 bases at J, leaving 5 bases unmatched. Full variable domain (rest looked up from reference TRBV3-1 and TRBJ1-5): DTAVSQTPKYLVTQMGNDKSIKCEQNLGHDTMYWYKQDSKKFLKIMFSYNNKELIINETVPNRFSPKSPDKAHLNLHINSLELGDSAVYFCASSPTGGRQPQHFGDGTRLSIL.

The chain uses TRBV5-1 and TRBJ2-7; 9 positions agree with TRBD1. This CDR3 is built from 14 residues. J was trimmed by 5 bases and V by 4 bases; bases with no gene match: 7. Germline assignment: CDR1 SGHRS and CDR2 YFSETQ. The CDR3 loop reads CASSPGQGVHEQYF. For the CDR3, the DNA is TGCGCCAGCAGCCCGGGACAGGGTGTCCACGAGCAGTACTTC.

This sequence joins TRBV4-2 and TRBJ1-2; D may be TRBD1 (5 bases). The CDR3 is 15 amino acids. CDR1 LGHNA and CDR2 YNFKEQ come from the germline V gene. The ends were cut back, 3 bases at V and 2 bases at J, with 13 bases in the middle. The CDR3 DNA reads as TGTGCCAGCAGCCAGGGACGGGGGGAGAACTATGGCTACACCTTC. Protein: CASSQGRGENYGYTF.

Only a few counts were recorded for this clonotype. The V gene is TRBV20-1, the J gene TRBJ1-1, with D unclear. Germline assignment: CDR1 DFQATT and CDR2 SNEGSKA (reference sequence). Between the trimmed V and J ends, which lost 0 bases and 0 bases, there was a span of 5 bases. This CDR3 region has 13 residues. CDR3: CSARDRLNTEAFF. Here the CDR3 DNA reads TGCAGTGCTAGAGACAGGTTGAACACTGAAGCTTTCTTT.

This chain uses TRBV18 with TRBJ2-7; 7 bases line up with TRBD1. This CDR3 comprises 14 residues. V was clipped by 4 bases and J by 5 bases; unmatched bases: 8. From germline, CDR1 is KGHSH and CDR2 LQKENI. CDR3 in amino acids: CASSLTGQRDEQYF. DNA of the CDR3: TGTGCCAGCTCACTGACAGGGCAGAGAGACGAGCAGTACTTC.

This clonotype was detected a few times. In DNA form, the CDR3 reads TGCGCCAGCAGCTTATCCGGGCAGGGGGCTGGTAATCAGCCCCAGCATTTT. Protein product: CASSLSGQGAGNQPQHF. The V and J genes are TRBV5-1 and TRBJ1-5; 8 nucleotides align to TRBD1. There are 17 residues in the CDR3. V trimming: 2 bases; J trimming: 4 bases; junction bases outside the gene matches: 11. CDR1 and CDR2 from the germline V gene are SGHRS and YFSETQ.

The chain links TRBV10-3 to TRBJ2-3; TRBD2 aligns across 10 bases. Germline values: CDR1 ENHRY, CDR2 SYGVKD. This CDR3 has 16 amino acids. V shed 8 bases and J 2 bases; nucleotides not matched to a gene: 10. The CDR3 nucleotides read TGTGCCATCTCTCGGACTAGCGGAAGACTCACAGATACGCAGTATTTT. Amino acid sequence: CAISRTSGRLTDTQYF.

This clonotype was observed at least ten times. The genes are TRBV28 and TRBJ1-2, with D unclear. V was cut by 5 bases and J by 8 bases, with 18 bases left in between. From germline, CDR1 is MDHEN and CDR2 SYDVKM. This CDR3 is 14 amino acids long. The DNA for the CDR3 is TGTGCCAGCAGTCCACCCAGTCGGGGAGGAGGCTACACCTTC. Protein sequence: CASSPPSRGGGYTF.

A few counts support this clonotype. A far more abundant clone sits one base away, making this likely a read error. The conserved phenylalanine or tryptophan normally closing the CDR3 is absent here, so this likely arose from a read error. CDR3 protein: CASSLAGGYEQYL. The CDR3 DNA is TGTGCCAGCAGCTTAGCGGGGGGGTACGAGCAGTACTTG. The chain has TRBV7-6 and TRBJ2-7; 7 bases are a match to TRBD2. J was trimmed by 4 bases and V by 0 bases; bases with no gene match: 0. The CDR3 has 13 residues. Germline CDR1 SGHVS, CDR2 FNYEAQ.

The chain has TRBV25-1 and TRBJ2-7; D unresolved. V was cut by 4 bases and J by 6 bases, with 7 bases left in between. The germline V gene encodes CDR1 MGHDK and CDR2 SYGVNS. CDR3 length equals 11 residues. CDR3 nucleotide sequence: TGTGCCAGCAGTGGGGGTATCGAGCAGTACTTC. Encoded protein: CASSGGIEQYF.

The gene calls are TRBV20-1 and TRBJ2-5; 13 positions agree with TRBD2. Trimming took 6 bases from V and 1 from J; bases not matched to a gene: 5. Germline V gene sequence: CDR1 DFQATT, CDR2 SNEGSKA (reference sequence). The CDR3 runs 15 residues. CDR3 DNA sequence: TGCAGTGCGGAAGGGACTAGCGGGACCCAAGAGACCCAGTACTTC. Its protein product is CSAEGTSGTQETQYF.

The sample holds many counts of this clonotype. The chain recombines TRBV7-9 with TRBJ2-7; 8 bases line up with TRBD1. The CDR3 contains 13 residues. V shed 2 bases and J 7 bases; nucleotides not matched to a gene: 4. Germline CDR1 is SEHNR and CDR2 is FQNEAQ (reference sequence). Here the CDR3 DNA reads TGTGCCAGCAGCTTACAGGGGGCAGGGGAGCAGTACTTC. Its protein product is CASSLQGAGEQYF.

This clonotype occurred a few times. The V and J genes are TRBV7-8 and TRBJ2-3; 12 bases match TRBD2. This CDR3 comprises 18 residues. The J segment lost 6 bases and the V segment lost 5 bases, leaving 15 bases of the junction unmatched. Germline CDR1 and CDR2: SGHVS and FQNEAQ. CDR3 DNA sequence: TGTGCCAGCAGCGCCCCCCGCGCCCTAGCGGGAGGGCGGGATACGCAGTATTTT. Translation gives CASSAPRALAGGRDTQYF. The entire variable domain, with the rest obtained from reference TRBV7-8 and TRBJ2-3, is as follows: GAGVSQSPRYKVAKRGQDVALRCDPISGHVSLFWYQQALGQGPEFLTYFQNEAQLDKSGLPSDRFFAERPEGSVSTLKIQRTQQEDSAVYLCASSAPRALAGGRDTQYFGPGTRLTVL.

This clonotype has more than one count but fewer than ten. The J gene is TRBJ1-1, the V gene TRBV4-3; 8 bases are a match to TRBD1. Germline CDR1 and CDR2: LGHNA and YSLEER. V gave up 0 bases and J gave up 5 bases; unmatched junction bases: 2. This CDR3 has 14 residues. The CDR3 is CASSQEHRGTEAFF. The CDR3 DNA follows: TGCGCCAGCAGCCAAGAACACAGGGGGACTGAAGCTTTCTTT.

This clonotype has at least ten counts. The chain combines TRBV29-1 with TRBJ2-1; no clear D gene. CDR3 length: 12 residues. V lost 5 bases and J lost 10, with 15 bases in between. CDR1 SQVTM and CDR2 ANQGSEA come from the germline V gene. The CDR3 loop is CSVRVVPREQFF. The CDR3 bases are TGCAGCGTTCGGGTCGTTCCGCGGGAGCAGTTCTTC.

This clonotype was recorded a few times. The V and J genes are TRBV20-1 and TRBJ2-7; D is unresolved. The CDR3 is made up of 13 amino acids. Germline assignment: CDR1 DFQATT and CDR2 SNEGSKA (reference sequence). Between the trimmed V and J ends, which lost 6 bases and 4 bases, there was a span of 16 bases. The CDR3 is CSAILPGFYEQYF. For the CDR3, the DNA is TGCAGTGCAATTTTACCAGGCTTTTACGAGCAGTACTTC.

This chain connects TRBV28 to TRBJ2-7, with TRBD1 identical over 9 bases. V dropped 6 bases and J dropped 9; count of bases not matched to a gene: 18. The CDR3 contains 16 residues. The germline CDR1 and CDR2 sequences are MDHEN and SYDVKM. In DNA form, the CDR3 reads TGTGCCAGCAGCCCAGAAAGTTGGACAGGGGCTGGTGGGCAGTACTTC. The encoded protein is CASSPESWTGAGGQYF.

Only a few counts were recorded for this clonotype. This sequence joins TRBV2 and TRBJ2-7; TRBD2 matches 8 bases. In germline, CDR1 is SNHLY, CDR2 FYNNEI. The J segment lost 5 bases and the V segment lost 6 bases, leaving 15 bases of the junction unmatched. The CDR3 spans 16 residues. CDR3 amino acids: CASRIEPTSEIHEQYF. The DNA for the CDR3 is TGTGCCAGCAGGATAGAACCGACTAGCGAGATCCACGAGCAGTACTTC.

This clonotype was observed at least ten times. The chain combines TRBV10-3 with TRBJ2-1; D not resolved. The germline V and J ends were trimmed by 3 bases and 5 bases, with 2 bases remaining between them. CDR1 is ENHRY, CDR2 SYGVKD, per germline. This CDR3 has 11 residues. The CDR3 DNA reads TGTGCCATCAGTGAAGACAATGAGCAGTTCTTC. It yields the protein CAISEDNEQFF.

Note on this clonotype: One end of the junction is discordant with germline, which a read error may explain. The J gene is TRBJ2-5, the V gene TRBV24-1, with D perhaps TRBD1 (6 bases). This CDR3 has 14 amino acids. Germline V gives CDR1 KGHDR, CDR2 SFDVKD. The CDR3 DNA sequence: TGTGCCACCAGTTTAGGGACATCACAAGAGACCCAGCACTTC. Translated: CATSLGTSQETQHF.

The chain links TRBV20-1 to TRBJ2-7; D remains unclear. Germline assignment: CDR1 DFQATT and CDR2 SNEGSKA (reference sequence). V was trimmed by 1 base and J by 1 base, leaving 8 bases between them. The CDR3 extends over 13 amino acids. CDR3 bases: TGCAGTGCTAGAGCACACTCTTCCTACGAGCAGTACTTC. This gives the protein CSARAHSSYEQYF.